This record covers a single T cell receptor (beta chain). The target antigen is unknown. Rectal tissue came from one to two pinch biopsies taken at colonoscopy. Ulcerative colitis patients received no immunosuppressive medication before the diagnostic colonoscopy. Sequencing used immunoSEQ multiplex PCR; TCRdb keeps in-frame clones, though not all of them. The sample has around 40,000 clones; 60% to 75% are singletons. Germline V gene lookup returns CDR1 SGHDT and CDR2 YYEEEE. The CDR3 covers 15 residues. Deletions cut 2 bases from V and 1 base from J, with 11 bases between. This entry comes from a study of pediatric ulcerative colitis. Overall study findings and caveats: A couple of patients' blood samples yielded substantially fewer templates. Rectal repertoires separated controls, mild-moderate and acute severe colitis.

The V and J genes are TRBV5-6 and TRBJ2-3; possible D gene TRBD1, 6 bases. Sequences were obtained from gut tissue. The sequence came from a boy between 10 and 17 years old with severe ulcerative colitis. CDR3 residues: CASSFEKGGTDTQYF. CDR3 nucleotides: TGTGCCAGCAGCTTCGAGAAGGGGGGCACAGATACGCAGTATTTT.